This T cell receptor beta chain was recovered during a study of molecular identifiers for immune sequencing clone quantification. CDR1 and CDR2 from the germline V gene are DFQATT and SNEGSKA (reference sequence). The CDR3 is made up of 18 amino acids. The V gene lost 2 bases and the J gene lost 0 bases, with 21 bases spanning the gap. MiXCR, run by TCRdb on the PCR reads, gives a single entry per CDR3 protein. Here the sample spans some 91,000 distinct CDR3 sequences, 20% to 25% being singletons. At least ten counts were recorded for this clonotype. Sequenced input: naive CD8+ T cells from blood, with Jurkat cell RNA spiked in. As for subset: FACS-sorted CD8+CD4-CCR7+CD45RA+ naive T cells. The rearrangement joins TRBV20-1 to TRBJ2-3; D gene ambiguous. This receptor was obtained from a human donor in good health. Some libraries in this study had Jurkat cell RNA spiked in. DNA of the CDR3: TGCAGTGCTAGATTTCCAGACACCCTCCACTCGAGCACAGATACGCAGTATTTT. Protein product: CSARFPDTLHSSTDTQYF.